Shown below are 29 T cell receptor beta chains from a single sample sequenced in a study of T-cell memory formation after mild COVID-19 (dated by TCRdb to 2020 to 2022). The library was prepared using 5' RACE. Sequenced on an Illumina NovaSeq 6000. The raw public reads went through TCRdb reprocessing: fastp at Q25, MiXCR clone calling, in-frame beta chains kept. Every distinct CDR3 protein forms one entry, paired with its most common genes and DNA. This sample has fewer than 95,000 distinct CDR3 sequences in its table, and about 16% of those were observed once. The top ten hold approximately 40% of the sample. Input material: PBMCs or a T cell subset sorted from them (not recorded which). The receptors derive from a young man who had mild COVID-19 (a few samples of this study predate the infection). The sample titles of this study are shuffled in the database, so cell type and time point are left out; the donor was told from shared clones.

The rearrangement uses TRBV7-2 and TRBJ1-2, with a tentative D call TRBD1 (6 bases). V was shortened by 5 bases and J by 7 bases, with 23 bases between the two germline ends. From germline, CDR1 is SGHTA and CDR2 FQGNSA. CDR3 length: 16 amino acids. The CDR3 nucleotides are TGTGCCAGCAGCCCAGATTCAGGGGACTCGGCTGGTGGCTACACCTTC. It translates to CASSPDSGDSAGGYTF.

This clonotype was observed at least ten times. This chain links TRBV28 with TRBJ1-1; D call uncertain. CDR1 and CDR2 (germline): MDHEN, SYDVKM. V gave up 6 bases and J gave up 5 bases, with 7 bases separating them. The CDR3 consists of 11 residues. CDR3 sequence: CASREGTEAFF. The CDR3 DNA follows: TGTGCCAGCAGGGAGGGTACTGAAGCTTTCTTT. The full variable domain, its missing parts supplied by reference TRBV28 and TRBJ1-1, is DVKVTQSSRYLVKRTGEKVFLECVQDMDHENMFWYRQDPGLGLRLIYFSYDVKMKEKGDIPEGYSVSREKKERFSLILESASTNQTSMYLCASREGTEAFFGQGTRLTVV.

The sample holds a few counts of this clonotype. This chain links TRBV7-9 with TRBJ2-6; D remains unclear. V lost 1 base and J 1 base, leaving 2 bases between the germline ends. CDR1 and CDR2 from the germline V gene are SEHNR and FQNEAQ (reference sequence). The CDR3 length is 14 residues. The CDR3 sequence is CASSLDSGANVLTF. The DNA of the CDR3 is TGTGCCAGCAGCTTAGATTCTGGGGCCAACGTCCTGACTTTC. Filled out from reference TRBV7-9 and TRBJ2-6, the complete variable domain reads DTGVSQNPRHKITKRGQNVTFRCDPISEHNRLYWYRQTLGQGPEFLTYFQNEAQLEKSRLLSDRFSAERPKGSFSTLEIQRTEQGDSAMYLCASSLDSGANVLTFGAGSRLTVL.

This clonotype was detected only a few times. CDR3 nucleotides: TGCAGTGCTGAGGGTTGGGGGGAGTTTCCAGATACGCAGTATTTT. Translated, it gives CSAEGWGEFPDTQYF. J is TRBJ2-3 and V is TRBV20-1; possibly TRBD2 for D (6 bases). Trimming left V 5 bases short and J 4 bases short, with 19 bases between. Germline V gene lookup returns CDR1 DFQATT and CDR2 SNEGSKA (reference sequence). There are 15 residues in the CDR3.

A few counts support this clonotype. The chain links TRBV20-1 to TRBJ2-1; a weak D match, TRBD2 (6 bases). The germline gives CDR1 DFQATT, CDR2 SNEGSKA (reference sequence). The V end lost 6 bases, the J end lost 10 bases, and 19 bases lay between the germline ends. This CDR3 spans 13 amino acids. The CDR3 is CSAERGTGGEQFF. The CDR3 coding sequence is TGCAGTGCGGAGAGAGGTACCGGAGGGGAGCAGTTCTTC.

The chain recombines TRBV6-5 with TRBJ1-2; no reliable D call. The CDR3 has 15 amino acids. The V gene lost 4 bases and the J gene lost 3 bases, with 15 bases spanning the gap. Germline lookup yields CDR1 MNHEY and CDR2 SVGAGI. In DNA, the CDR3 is TGTGCCAGCAGTTTGGTAGGGAGCGGTTACTATGGCTACACCTTC. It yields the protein CASSLVGSGYYGYTF.

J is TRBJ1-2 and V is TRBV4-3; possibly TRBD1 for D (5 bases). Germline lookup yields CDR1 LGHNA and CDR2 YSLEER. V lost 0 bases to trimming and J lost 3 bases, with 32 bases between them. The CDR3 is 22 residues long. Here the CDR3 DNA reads TGCGCCAGCAGCCAAGATCGGGGGATTGGATTTTATCCCGAGGGAGTGGACTATGGCTACACCTTC. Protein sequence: CASSQDRGIGFYPEGVDYGYTF.

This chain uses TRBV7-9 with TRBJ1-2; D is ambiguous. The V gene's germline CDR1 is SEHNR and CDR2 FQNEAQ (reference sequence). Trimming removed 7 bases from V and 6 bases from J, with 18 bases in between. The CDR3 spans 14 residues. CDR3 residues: CASTITTLGNGYTF. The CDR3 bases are TGTGCCAGCACCATCACCACCCTTGGGAATGGCTACACCTTC.

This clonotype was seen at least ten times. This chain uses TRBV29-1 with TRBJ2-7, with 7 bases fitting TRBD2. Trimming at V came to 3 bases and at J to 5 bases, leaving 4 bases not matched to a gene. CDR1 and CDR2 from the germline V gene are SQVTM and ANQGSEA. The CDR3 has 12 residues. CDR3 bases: TGCAGCGTTGACGAGGGAGGGGACGAGCAGTACTTC. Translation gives CSVDEGGDEQYF.

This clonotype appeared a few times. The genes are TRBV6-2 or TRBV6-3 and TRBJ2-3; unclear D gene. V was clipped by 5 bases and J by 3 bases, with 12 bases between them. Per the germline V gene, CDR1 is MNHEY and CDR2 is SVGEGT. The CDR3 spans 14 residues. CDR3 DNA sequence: TGTGCCAGCAGTCTCCGCCCCGCGACAGATACGCAGTATTTT. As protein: CASSLRPATDTQYF.

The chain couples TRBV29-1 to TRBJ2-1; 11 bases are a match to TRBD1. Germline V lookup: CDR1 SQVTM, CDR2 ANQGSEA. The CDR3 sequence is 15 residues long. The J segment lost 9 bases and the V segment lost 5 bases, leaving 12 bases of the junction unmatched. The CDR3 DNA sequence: TGCAGCGTTCCTAGGACAGGGGGCTTGTTCGGTGAGCAGTTCTTC. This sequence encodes CSVPRTGGLFGEQFF.

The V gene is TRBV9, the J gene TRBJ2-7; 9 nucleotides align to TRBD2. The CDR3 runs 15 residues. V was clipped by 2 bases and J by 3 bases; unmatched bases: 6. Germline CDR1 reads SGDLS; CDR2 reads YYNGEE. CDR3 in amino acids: CASSVGTAGGYEQYF. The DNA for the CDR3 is TGTGCCAGCAGCGTTGGGACAGCGGGAGGCTACGAGCAGTACTTC.

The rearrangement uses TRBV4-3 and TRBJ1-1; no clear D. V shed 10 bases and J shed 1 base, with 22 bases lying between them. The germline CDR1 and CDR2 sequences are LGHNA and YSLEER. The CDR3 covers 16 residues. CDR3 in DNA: TGCGCCACTAAGCCGTCTGTAGGAAAACCGAACACTGAAGCTTTCTTT. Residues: CATKPSVGKPNTEAFF.

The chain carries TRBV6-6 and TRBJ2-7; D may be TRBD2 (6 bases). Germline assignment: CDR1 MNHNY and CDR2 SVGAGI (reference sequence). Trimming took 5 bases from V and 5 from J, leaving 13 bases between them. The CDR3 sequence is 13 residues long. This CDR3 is CASSPMGLHEQYF. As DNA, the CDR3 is TGTGCCAGCAGTCCCATGGGACTCCACGAGCAGTACTTC.

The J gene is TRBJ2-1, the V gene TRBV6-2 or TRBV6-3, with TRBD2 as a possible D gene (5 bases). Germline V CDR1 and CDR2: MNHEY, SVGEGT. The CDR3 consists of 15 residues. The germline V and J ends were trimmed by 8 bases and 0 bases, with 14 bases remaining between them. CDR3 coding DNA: TGTGCCAGCCGGGGTTGGGAGAGCTCCTACAATGAGCAGTTCTTC. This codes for CASRGWESSYNEQFF.

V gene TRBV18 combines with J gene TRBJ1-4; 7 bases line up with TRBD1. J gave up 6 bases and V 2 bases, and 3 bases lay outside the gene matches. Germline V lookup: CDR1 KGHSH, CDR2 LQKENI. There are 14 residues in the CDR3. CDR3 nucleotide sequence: TGTGCCAGCTCACCATCCCAGGGGGATGAAAAACTGTTTTTT. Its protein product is CASSPSQGDEKLFF.

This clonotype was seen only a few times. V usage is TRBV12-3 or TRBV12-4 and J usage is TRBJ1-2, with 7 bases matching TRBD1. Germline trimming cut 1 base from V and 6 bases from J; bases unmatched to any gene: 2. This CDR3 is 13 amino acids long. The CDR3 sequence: CASSLGQGDGYTF. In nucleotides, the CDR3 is TGTGCCAGCAGTTTAGGACAGGGTGATGGCTACACCTTC.

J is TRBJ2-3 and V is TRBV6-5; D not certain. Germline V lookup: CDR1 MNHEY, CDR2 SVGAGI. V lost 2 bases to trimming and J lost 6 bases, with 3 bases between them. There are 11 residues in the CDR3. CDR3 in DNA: TGTGCCAGCAGTTACGGGGATACGCAGTATTTT. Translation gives CASSYGDTQYF.

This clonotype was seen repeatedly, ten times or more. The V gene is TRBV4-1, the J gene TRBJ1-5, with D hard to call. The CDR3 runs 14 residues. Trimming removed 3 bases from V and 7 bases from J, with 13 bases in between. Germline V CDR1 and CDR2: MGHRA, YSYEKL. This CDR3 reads CASSQKAVQQPQHF. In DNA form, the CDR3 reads TGCGCCAGCAGCCAGAAGGCAGTCCAACAGCCCCAGCATTTT.

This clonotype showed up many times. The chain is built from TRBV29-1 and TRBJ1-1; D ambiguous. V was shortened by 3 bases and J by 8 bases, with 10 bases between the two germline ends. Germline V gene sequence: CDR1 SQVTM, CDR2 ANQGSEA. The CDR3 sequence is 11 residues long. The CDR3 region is CSVDVGVEAFF. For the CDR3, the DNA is TGCAGCGTTGACGTTGGGGTCGAAGCTTTCTTT. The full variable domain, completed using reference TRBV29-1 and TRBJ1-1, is SAVISQKPSRDICQRGTSLTIQCQVDSQVTMMFWYRQQPGQSLTLIATANQGSEATYESGFVIDKFPISRPNLTFSTLTVSNMSPEDSSIYLCSVDVGVEAFFGQGTRLTVV.

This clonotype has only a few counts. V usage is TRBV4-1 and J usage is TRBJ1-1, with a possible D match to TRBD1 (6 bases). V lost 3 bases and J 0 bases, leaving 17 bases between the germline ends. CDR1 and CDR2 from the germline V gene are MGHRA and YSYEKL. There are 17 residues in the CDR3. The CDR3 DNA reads TGCGCCAGCAGCCAGGGAGTCGGGGGCACTTTGAACACTGAAGCTTTCTTT. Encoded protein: CASSQGVGGTLNTEAFF.

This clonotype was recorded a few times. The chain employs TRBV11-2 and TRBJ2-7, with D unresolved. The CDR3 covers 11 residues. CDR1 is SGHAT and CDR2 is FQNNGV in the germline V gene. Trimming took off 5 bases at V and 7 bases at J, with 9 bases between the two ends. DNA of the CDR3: TGTGCCAGCAGCCAGACCGGGGAGCAGTACTTC. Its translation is CASSQTGEQYF.

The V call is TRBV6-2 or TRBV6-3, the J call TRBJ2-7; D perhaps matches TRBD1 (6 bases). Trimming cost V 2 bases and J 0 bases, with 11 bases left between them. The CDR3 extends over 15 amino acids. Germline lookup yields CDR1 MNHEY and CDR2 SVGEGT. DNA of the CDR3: TGTGCCAGCAGTTACGAGGACAGTACCTCCTACGAGCAGTACTTC. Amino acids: CASSYEDSTSYEQYF.

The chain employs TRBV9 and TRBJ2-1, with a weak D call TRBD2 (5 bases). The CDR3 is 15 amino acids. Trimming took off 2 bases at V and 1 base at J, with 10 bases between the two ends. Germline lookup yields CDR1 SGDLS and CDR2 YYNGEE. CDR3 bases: TGTGCCAGCAGCGTCAACGGGGAGTCCTACAATGAGCAGTTCTTC. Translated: CASSVNGESYNEQFF. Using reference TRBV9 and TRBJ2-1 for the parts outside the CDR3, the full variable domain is DSGVTQTPKHLITATGQRVTLRCSPRSGDLSVYWYQQSLDQGLQFLIQYYNGEERAKGNILERFSAQQFPDLHSELNLSSLELGDSALYFCASSVNGESYNEQFFGPGTRLTVL.

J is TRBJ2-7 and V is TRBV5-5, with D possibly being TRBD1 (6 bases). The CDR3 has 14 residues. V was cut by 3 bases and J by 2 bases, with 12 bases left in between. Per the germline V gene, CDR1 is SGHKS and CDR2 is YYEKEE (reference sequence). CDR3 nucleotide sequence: TGTGCCAGCAGCTCCGGACAGACCACCTACGAGCAGTACGTC. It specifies CASSSGQTTYEQYV.

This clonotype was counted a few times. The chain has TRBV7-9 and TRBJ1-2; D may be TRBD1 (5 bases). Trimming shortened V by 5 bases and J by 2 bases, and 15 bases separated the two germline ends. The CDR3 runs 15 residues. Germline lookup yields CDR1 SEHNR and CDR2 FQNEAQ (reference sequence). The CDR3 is CASSTTRGSNYGYTF. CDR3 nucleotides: TGTGCCAGCAGCACTACGCGGGGGTCGAACTATGGCTACACCTTC.

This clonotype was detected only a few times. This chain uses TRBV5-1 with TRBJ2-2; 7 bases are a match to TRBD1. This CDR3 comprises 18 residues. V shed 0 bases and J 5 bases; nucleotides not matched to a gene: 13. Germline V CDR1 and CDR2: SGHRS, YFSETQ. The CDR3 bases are TGCGCCAGCAGCTTGGCCCTGGCTGGGACAGCGCTTACCGGGGAGCTGTTTTTT. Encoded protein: CASSLALAGTALTGELFF.

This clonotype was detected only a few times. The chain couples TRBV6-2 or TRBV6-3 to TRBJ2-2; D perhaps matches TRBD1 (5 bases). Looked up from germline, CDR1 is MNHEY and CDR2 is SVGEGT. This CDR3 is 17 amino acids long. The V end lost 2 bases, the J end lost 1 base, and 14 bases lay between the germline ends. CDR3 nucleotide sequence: TGTGCCAGCAGTTACCCTTTGGAGACAGTGAACACCGGGGAGCTGTTTTTT. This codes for CASSYPLETVNTGELFF.

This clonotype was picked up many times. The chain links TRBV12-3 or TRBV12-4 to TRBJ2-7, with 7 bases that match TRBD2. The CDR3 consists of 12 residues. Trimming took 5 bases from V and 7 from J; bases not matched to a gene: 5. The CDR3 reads CASSPSGEEQYF. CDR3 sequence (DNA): TGTGCCAGCAGTCCGAGCGGGGAGGAGCAGTACTTC.